These T cell receptor beta chains were read from a single sample in a study of shared clonotypes between healthy human individuals. Only in-frame clones appear in the TCRdb table, and some are missing; sequencing was by immunoSEQ multiplex PCR. The data show roughly 600,000 clones, roughly 98% seen once. The sample comprised naive CD8+ T cells sorted from blood. Source of these receptors: a man younger than 40 in good health. The CDR3 runs from the conserved cysteine through the conserved F or W. Fields, in order: V gene, J gene, D gene, CDR3 protein, CDR3 DNA. The D gene is left open where the match is weak.

TRBV27	TRBJ2-7	-	CASSLLGAGEQYF	TGTGCCAGCAGTTTACTGGGGGCCGGGGAGCAGTACTTC
TRBV5-1	TRBJ2-5	-	CASSLWIGETQYF	TGCGCCAGCAGCTTGTGGATTGGAGAGACCCAGTACTTC
TRBV30	TRBJ2-1	TRBD2	CASQRGFSYNEQFF	TGTGCCTCCCAGCGGGGCTTCTCCTACAATGAGCAGTTCTTC
TRBV6-5	TRBJ2-7	TRBD2	CASTWGLEYEQYF	TGTGCCAGCACCTGGGGACTAGAATACGAGCAGTACTTC
TRBV5-6	TRBJ1-5	-	CASRMWGGNQPQHF	TGTGCCAGCAGGATGTGGGGAGGGAATCAGCCCCAGCATTTT
TRBV11-2	TRBJ1-5	TRBD1	CASSLGGGTGNQPQHF	TGTGCCAGCAGCTTAGGGGGAGGGACAGGCAATCAGCCCCAGCATTTT
TRBV19	TRBJ2-7	-	CASSRRLTVHEQYF	TGTGCCAGTAGTCGCAGACTTACGGTACACGAGCAGTACTTC
TRBV5-4	TRBJ2-7	TRBD2	CASSTGTSGDVFWEQYF	TGTGCCAGCAGCACGGGGACTAGCGGGGACGTTTTCTGGGAGCAGTACTTC
TRBV11-2	TRBJ2-7	TRBD1	CASSFRDRASEQYF	TGTGCCAGCAGCTTCCGGGACAGGGCATCCGAGCAGTACTTC
TRBV15	TRBJ2-7	-	CATSEGDLKQYF	TGTGCCACCAGCGAGGGGGACTTAAAGCAGTACTTC
TRBV2	TRBJ1-4	-	CASSEGVDLGGEKLFF	TGTGCCAGCAGTGAAGGAGTCGACCTCGGCGGAGAAAAACTGTTTTTT
TRBV27	TRBJ2-2	TRBD2	CASSSGNSNTGELFF	TGTGCCAGCAGCAGCGGGAACTCGAACACCGGGGAGCTGTTTTTT
TRBV27	TRBJ2-2	-	CASSQGYTGELFF	TGTGCCAGTTCCCAGGGGTACACCGGGGAGCTGTTTTTT
TRBV13	TRBJ1-4	TRBD1	CASSLRQGTNEKLFF	TGTGCCAGCAGCTTAAGACAGGGTACTAATGAAAAACTGTTTTTT
TRBV10-3	TRBJ1-1	-	CAIRDGAAEAFF	TGTGCCATCAGGGACGGGGCGGCTGAAGCTTTCTTT
TRBV4-3	TRBJ2-7	-	CASSISPGRSSYEQYF	TGCGCCAGCAGCATCAGCCCAGGAAGGAGCTCCTACGAGCAGTACTTC
TRBV4-1	TRBJ2-3	-	CASSQESGLTDTQYF	TGCGCCAGCAGCCAAGAAAGCGGGCTCACAGATACGCAGTATTTT